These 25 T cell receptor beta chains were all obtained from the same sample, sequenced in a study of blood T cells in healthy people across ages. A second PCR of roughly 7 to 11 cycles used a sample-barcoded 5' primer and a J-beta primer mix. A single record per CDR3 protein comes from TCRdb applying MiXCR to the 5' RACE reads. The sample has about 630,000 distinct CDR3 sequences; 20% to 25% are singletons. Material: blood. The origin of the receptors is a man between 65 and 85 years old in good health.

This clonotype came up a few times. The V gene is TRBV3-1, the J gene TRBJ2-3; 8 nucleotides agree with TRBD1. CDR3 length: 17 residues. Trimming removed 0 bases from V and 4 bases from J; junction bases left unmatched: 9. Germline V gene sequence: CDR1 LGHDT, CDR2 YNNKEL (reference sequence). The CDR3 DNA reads TGTGCCAGCAGCCAAGACCCGACAGGGGCGGGCCCAGATACGCAGTATTTT. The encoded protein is CASSQDPTGAGPDTQYF.

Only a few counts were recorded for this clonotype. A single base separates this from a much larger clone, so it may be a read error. CDR3 residues: CASSPQGRTQYF. The CDR3 nucleotides are TGTGCCAGCTCACCGCAAGGGAGGACCCAGTACTTC. V usage is TRBV18 and J usage is TRBJ2-5; weak D call: TRBD2 (5 bases). Germline V gene lookup returns CDR1 KGHSH and CDR2 LQKENI. V lost 3 bases, J lost 7 bases, and 9 bases lay in between. This CDR3 region has 12 residues.

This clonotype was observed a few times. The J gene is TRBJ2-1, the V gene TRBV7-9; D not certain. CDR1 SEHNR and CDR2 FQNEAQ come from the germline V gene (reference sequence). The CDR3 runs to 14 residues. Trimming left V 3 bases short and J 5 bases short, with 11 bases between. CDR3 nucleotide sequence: TGTGCCAGCAGCTTCGAACGTGGAGACAATGAGCAGTTCTTC. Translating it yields CASSFERGDNEQFF. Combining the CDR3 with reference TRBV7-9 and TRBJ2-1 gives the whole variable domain DTGVSQNPRHKITKRGQNVTFRCDPISEHNRLYWYRQTLGQGPEFLTYFQNEAQLEKSRLLSDRFSAERPKGSFSTLEIQRTEQGDSAMYLCASSFERGDNEQFFGPGTRLTVL.

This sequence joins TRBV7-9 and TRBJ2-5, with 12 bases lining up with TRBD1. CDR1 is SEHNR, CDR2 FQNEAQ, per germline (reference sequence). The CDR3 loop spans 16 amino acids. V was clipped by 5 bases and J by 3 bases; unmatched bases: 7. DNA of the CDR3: TGTGCCAGCAGCCTGGGACAGGGGGCTAGAGAAGAGACCCAGTACTTC. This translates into CASSLGQGAREETQYF.

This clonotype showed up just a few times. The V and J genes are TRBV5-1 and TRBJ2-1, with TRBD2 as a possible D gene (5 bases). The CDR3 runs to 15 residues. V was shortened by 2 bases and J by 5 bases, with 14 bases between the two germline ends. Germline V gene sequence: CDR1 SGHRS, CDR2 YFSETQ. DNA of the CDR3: TGCGCCAGCAGCTTTAGGAGGCCCCTCGACAATGAGCAGTTCTTC. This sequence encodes CASSFRRPLDNEQFF.

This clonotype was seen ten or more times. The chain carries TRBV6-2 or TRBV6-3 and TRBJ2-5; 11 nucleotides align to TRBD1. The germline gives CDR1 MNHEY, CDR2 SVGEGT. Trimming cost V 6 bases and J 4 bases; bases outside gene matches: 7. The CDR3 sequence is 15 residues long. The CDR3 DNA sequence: TGTGCCAGCAGCCCCGGGACAGGGGGGGGAGAGACCCAGTACTTC. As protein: CASSPGTGGGETQYF.

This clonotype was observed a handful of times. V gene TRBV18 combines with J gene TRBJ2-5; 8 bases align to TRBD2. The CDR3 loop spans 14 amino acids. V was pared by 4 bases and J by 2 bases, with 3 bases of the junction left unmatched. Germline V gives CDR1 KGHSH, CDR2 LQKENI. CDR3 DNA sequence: TGTGCCAGCTCACTGGGACTAGAACAAGAGACCCAGTACTTC. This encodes CASSLGLEQETQYF.

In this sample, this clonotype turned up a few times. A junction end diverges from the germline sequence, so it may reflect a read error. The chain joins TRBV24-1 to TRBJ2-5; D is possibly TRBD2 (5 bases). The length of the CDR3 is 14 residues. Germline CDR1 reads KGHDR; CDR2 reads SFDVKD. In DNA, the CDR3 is TGTGCCACCAGTGATTTGGAAATCCACAATGAGCGGTTCTTC. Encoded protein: CATSDLEIHNERFF.

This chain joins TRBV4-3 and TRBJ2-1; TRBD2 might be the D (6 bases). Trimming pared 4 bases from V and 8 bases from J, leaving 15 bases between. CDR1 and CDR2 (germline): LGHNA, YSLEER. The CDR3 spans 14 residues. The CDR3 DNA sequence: TGCGCCAGCAGCCCGGTGGCGGGGTCGGATGAGCAGTTCTTC. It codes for CASSPVAGSDEQFF.

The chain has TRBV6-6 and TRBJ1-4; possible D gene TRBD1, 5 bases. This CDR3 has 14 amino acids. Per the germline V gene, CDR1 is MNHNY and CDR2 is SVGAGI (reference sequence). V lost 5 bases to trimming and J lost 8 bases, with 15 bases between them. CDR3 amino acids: CASSETVVGEKLFF. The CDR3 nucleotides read TGTGCCAGCAGTGAGACAGTGGTAGGCGAAAAACTGTTTTTT.

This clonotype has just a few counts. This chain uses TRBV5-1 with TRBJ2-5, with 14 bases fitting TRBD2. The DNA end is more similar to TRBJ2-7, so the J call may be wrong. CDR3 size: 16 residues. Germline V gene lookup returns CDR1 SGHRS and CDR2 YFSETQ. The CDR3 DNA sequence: TGCGCCAGCAGCTTGGGAGGGACTAGCGGGAGTAACGAGCAGTACTTC. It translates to CASSLGGTSGSNEQYF.

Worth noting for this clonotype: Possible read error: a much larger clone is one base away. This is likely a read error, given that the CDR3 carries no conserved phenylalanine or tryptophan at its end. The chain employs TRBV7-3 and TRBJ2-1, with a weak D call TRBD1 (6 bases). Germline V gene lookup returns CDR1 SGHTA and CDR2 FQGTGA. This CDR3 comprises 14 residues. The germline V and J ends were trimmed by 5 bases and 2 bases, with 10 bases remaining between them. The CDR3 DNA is TGTGCCAGCAGCCTACAGGGTCCCTACAATGAGCAGTTCTTG. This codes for CASSLQGPYNEQFL.

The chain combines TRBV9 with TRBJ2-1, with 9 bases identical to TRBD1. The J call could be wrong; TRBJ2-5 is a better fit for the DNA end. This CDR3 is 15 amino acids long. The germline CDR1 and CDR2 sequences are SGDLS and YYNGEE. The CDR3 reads CASSVQTGGQETQYF. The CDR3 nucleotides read TGTGCCAGCAGCGTACAGACAGGGGGCCAAGAGACCCAGTACTTC.

The CDR3 region is CASSFTWPRESYNEQFF. CDR3 DNA: TGTGCCAGCAGCTTTACTTGGCCGCGGGAGTCCTACAATGAGCAGTTCTTC. This chain connects TRBV7-9 to TRBJ2-1; 7 bases are shared with TRBD2. This CDR3 has 17 amino acids. The germline V gene encodes CDR1 SEHNR and CDR2 FQNEAQ (reference sequence). The junction had 9 bases not matched to a gene; V was cut back by 3 bases and J by 1 base. Full variable domain (rest looked up from reference TRBV7-9 and TRBJ2-1): DTGVSQNPRHKITKRGQNVTFRCDPISEHNRLYWYRQTLGQGPEFLTYFQNEAQLEKSRLLSDRFSAERPKGSFSTLEIQRTEQGDSAMYLCASSFTWPRESYNEQFFGPGTRLTVL.

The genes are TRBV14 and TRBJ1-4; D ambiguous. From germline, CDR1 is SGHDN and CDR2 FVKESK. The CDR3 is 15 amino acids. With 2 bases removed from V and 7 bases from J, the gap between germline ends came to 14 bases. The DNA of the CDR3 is TGTGCCAGCAGCCAAAGTCTGATTAGTCGTGAAAAACTGTTTTTT. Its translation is CASSQSLISREKLFF. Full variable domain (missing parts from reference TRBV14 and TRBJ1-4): EAGVTQFPSHSVIEKGQTVTLRCDPISGHDNLYWYRRVMGKEIKFLLHFVKESKQDESGMPNNRFLAERTGGTYSTLKVQPAELEDSGVYFCASSQSLISREKLFFGSGTQLSVL.

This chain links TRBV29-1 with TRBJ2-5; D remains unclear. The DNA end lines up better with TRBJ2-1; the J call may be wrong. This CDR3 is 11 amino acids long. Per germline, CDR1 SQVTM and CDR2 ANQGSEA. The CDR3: CSIRRVYEQFF. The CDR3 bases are TGCAGCATCCGAAGGGTTTACGAGCAGTTCTTC.

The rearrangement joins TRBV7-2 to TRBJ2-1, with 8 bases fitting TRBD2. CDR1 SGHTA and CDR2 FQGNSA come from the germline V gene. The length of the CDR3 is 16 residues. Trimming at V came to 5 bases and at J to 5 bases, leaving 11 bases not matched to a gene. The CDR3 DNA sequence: TGTGCCAGCAGCCGCCCCGGGACTAGAGCAAACAATGAGCAGTTCTTC. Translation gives CASSRPGTRANNEQFF.

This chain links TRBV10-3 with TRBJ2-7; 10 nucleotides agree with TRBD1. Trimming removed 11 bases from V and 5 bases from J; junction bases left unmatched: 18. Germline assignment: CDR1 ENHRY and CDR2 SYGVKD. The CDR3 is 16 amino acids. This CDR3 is CAPRGTGAFLGHEQYF. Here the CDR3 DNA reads TGTGCCCCCAGAGGGACAGGGGCGTTTTTAGGCCACGAGCAGTACTTC.

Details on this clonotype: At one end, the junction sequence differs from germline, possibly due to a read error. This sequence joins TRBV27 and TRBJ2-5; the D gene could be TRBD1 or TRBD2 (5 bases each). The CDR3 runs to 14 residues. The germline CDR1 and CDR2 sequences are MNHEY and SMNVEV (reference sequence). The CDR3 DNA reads TGTGCCGGCAGTTTTTCAGGGAGAGGAGAGACCCAGTACTTC. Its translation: CAGSFSGRGETQYF.

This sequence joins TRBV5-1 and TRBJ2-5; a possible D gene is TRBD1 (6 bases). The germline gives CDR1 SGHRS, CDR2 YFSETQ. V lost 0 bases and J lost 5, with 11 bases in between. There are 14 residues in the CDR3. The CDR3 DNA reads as TGCGCCAGCAGCTTGGGATCAGGGGAGGAGACCCAGTACTTC. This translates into CASSLGSGEETQYF.

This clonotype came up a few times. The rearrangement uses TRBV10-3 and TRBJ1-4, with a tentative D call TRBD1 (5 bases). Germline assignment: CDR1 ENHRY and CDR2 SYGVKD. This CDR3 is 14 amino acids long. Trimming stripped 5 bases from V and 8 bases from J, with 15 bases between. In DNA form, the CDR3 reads TGTGCCATCAGTCTGGGACTCCCAGCAGAAAAACTGTTTTTT. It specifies CAISLGLPAEKLFF.

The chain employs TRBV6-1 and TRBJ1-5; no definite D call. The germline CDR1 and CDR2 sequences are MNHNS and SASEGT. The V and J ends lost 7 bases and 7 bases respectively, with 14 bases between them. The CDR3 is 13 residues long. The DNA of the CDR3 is TGTGCCAGCAATCAAGGGTCGGTGCAGCCCCAGCATTTT. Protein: CASNQGSVQPQHF.

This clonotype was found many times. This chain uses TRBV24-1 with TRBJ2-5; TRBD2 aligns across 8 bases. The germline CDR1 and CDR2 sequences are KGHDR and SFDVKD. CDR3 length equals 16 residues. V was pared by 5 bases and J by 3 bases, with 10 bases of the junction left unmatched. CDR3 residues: CATSAGTRRGKETQYF. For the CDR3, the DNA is TGTGCCACCAGTGCCGGGACTAGGAGGGGAAAAGAGACCCAGTACTTC.

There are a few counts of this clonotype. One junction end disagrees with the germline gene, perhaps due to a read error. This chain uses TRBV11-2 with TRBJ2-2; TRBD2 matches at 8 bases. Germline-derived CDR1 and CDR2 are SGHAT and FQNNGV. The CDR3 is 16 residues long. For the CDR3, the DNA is TGTGCCAGCAGCTTAGTGGCGGGAGGAGGCACCGGAGAGCTGTTTTTT. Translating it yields CASSLVAGGGTGELFF.

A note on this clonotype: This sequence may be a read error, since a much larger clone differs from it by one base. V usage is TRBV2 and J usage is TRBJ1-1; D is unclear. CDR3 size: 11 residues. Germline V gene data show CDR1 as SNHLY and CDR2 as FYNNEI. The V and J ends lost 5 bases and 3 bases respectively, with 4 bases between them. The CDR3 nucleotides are TGTGCCAGCAGTAGGGACACTGAAGCTTTCTTT. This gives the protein CASSRDTEAFF. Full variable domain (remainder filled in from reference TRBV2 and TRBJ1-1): EPEVTQTPSHQVTQMGQEVILRCVPISNHLYFYWYRQILGQKVEFLVSFYNNEISEKSEIFDDQFSVERPDGSNFTLKIRSTKLEDSAMYFCASSRDTEAFFGQGTRLTVV.